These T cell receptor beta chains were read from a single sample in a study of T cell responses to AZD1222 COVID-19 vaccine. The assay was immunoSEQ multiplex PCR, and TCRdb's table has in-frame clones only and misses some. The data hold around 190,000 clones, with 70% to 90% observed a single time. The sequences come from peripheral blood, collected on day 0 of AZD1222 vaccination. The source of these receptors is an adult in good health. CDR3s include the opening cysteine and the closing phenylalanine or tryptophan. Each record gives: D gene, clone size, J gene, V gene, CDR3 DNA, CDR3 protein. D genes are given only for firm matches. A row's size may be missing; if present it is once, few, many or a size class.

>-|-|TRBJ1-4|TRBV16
TGTGCCAGCAGCCAACCATACAGGGCGAGAACTAATGAAAAACTGTTTTTT
CASSQPYRARTNEKLFF
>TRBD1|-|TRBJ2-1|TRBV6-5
TGTGCCAGCAGTTACAAGACAGGGGCTTACAATGAGCAGTTCTTC
CASSYKTGAYNEQFF
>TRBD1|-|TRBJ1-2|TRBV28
TGTGCCAGCAGAAAAAGGGGCCGAGGGACAGGGGACTATGGCTACACCTTC
CASRKRGRGTGDYGYTF
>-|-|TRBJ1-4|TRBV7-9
TGTGCCAGCAGCGGTGAAAAACTGTTTTTT
CASSGEKLFF
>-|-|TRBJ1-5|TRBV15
TGTGCCACCAGCAGAGACAGGGTGAGTCAGCCCCAGCATTTT
CATSRDRVSQPQHF
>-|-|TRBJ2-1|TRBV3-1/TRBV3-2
TGTGCCAGCAGCCAAGTAGTTGGGGGAAGCTCCTACAATGAGCAGTTCTTC
CASSQVVGGSSYNEQFF
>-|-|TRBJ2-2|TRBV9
TGTGCCAGCAGCGCCAAGCTCGAAACCGGGGAGCTGTTTTTT
CASSAKLETGELFF
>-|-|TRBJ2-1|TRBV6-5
TGTGCCAGCACCAAACGGGGCGGTTACAATGAGCAGTTCTTC
CASTKRGGYNEQFF
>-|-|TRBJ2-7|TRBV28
TGTGCCAGCAGTATAGACAGGAGGGCTACGGAGCAGTACTTC
CASSIDRRATEQYF
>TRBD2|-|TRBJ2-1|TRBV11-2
TGTGCCAGCAGCTTAGAAGCGGGGGCGTACAATGAGCAGTTCTTC
CASSLEAGAYNEQFF
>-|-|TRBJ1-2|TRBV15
TGTGCCACCAGCAGCACCCTGTCGCACCAGGGAACAGGGAGGGAAGGCTACACCTTC
CATSSTLSHQGTGREGYTF
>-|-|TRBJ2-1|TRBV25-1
TGTGCCAGCAGTTTTACTGGACGTCTCAATGAGCAGTTCTTC
CASSFTGRLNEQFF
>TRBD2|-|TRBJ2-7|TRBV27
TGTGCCAGCAGTTTTCCTGGGAGGGACCCTTACGAGCAGTACTTC
CASSFPGRDPYEQYF
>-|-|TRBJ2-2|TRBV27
TGTGCCAGCAGGAGGACTTTCTCCACCGGGGAGCTGTTTTTT
CASRRTFSTGELFF
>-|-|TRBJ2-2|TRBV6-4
TGTGCCAGCAGCTCCTTGGGGGCGACCGGGGAGCTGTTTTTT
CASSSLGATGELFF
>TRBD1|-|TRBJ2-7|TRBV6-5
TGTGCCAGCAGTTACTCGACAGGGGAGGTCGAGCAGTACTTC
CASSYSTGEVEQYF
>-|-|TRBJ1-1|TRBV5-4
TGTGCCAGCAGTGTCCGGGAAATCAGCACTGAAGCTTTCTTT
CASSVREISTEAFF
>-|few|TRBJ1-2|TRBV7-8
TGTGCCAGCGCCTTAACAGGAGTCAGGGGCGTGGATGGCTACACCTTC
CASALTGVRGVDGYTF
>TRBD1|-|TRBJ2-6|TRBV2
TGTGCCAGCAGTGAATTACAGGGGGTCTCTGGGGCCAACGTCCTGACTTTC
CASSELQGVSGANVLTF
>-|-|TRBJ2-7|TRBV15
TGTGCCACCAGCAGAGATATTGGCGAGCAGTACTTC
CATSRDIGEQYF
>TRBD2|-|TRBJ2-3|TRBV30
TGTGCCTGGGGACCCGGGACTAGAGTCGCAGATACGCAGTATTTT
CAWGPGTRVADTQYF
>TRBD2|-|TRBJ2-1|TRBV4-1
TGCGCCAGCAGCCATACTAGCGGGGGGGCTGCTAATGAGCAGTTCTTC
CASSHTSGGAANEQFF
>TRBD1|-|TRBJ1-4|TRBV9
TGTGCCAGCAGCTCGGGACAGGGAGCTAATGAAAAACTGTTTTTT
CASSSGQGANEKLFF
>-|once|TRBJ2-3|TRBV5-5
TGTGCCAGCAGCTCAGGGGTGGGCACAGATACGCAGTATTTT
CASSSGVGTDTQYF
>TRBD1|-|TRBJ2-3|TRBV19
TGTGCCAGTAGAGACAGGGGGAGGACAGATACGCAGTATTTT
CASRDRGRTDTQYF
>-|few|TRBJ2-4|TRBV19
TGTGCCAGTAGTCCAAGACCCCAGGTTATGGGCAAAAACATTCAGTACTTC
CASSPRPQVMGKNIQYF
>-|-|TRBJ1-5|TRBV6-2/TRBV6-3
TGTGCCAGCAGTTCCACCAACTCGGGGCAGCCCCAGCATTTT
CASSSTNSGQPQHF
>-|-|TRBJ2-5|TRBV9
TGTGCCAGCAGCGTAGGGGGCCAAGAGACCCAGTACTTC
CASSVGGQETQYF
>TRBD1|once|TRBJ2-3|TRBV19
TGTGCCAGTAGTATAGATCAGGGGACAGGGCTCACAGATACGCAGTATTTT
CASSIDQGTGLTDTQYF
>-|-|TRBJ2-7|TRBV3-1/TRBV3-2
TGTGCCAGCAGCTCAGAACCCGGTCGTTACTCCGAGCAGTACTTC
CASSSEPGRYSEQYF
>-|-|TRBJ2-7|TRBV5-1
TGCGCCAGCAGCTTGGCCGAGATGGGGCCTTACGAGCAGTACTTC
CASSLAEMGPYEQYF
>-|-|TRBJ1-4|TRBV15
TGTGCCACCAGCGAGGCCCCCAGGTCTAATGAAAAACTGTTTTTT
CATSEAPRSNEKLFF
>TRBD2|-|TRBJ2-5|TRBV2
TGTGCCAGCAGTCAGACTAGCGGTGGGCGAGAGACCCAGTACTTC
CASSQTSGGRETQYF